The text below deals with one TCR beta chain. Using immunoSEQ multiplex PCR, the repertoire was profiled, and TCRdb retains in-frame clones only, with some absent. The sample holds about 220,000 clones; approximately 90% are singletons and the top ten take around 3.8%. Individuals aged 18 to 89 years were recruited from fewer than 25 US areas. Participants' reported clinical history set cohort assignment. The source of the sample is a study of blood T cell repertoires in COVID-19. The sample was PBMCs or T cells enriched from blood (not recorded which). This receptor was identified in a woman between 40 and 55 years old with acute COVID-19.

CDR3 loop: CASNRQGTEAFF. The CDR3 bases are TGTGCCAGCAATAGACAGGGAACTGAAGCTTTCTTT. The chain is built from TRBV7-9 and TRBJ1-1, with TRBD1 matching 7 bases. The CDR3 contains 12 residues. J gave up 5 bases and V 7 bases, and 4 bases lay outside the gene matches. Germline V gives CDR1 SEHNR, CDR2 FQNEAQ (reference sequence).